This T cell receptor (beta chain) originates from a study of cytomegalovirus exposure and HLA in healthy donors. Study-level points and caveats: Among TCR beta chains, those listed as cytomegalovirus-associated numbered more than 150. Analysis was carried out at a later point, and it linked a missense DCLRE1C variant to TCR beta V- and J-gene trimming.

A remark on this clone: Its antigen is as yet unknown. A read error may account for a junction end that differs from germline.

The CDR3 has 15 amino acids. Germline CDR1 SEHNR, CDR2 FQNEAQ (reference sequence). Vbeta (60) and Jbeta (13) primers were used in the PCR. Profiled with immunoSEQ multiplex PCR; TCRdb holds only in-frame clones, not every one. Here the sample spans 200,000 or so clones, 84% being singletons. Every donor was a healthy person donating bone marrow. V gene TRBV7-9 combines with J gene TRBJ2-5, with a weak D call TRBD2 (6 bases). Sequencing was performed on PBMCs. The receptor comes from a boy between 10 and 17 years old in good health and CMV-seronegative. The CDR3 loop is CSSSLWGGEQETQYF. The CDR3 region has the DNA TGTTCCAGCAGCTTATGGGGCGGGGAACAAGAGACCCAGTACTTC.